These 30 T cell receptor beta chains came from one sample sequenced in a study of blood T cell repertoires in COVID-19. The assay was immunoSEQ multiplex PCR, and TCRdb's table has in-frame clones only and misses some. The table has over 150,000 clones, more than 75% seen once. The specimen sequenced was peripheral blood. The source is a man aged 18 to 35 with acute or convalescent COVID-19.

This clone occurred once. This chain connects TRBV2 to TRBJ1-1; TRBD1 aligns across 9 bases. Germline V lookup: CDR1 SNHLY, CDR2 FYNNEI. The CDR3 spans 15 residues. V was clipped by 7 bases and J by 6 bases; unmatched bases: 12. CDR3 in amino acids: CASTRERQGGPEAFF. The DNA of the CDR3 is TGTGCCAGCACCCGGGAGCGACAGGGGGGCCCTGAAGCTTTCTTT.

V usage is TRBV5-4 and J usage is TRBJ2-1; no reliable D call. V dropped 2 bases and J dropped 2 bases, with 11 bases sitting between them. This CDR3 contains 15 residues. CDR1 and CDR2 (germline): SGHNT, YYREEE (reference sequence). The CDR3 bases are TGTGCCAGCAGCTTAGAAGACTTAGCCTACAATGAGCAGTTCTTC. As protein: CASSLEDLAYNEQFF. Variable domain in full (rest from reference TRBV5-4 and TRBJ2-1): ETGVTQSPTHLIKTRGQQVTLRCSSQSGHNTVSWYQQALGQGPQFIFQYYREEENGRGNFPPRFSGLQFPNYSSELNVNALELDDSALYLCASSLEDLAYNEQFFGPGTRLTVL.

This clone was seen a few times. V is TRBV7-9 and J is TRBJ2-7, with 7 bases that match TRBD1. This CDR3 contains 14 residues. The germline CDR1 and CDR2 sequences are SEHNR and FQNEAQ (reference sequence). The V segment lost 2 bases and the J segment 7 bases; nucleotides outside the gene matches: 8. CDR3 sequence reads: CASSLNGRQGEQYF. DNA for the CDR3: TGTGCCAGCAGCTTAAATGGGCGACAGGGTGAGCAGTACTTC.

The V and J genes are TRBV10-3 and TRBJ1-1; TRBD1 matches 9 bases. The V gene's germline CDR1 is ENHRY and CDR2 SYGVKD. The CDR3 contains 17 residues. J gave up 5 bases and V 0 bases, and 10 bases lay outside the gene matches. The CDR3 DNA is TGTGCCATCAGTGAGTCGCGGGGCGGACAGGGGAAGACTGAAGCTTTCTTT. Translating gives CAISESRGGQGKTEAFF.

J is TRBJ2-3 and V is TRBV6-5; D is ambiguous. Deletions cut 6 bases from V and 0 bases from J, with 10 bases between. CDR3 size: 14 residues. Germline CDR1 and CDR2: MNHEY and SVGAGI. In DNA form, the CDR3 reads TGTGCCAGCAGCCAACTTTCCAGCACAGATACGCAGTATTTT. This codes for CASSQLSSTDTQYF.

The chain combines TRBV19 with TRBJ1-6; D gene uncertain. CDR3 length equals 13 residues. Germline V gives CDR1 LNHDA, CDR2 SQIVND (reference sequence). The germline V and J ends were trimmed by 1 base and 10 bases, with 8 bases remaining between them. The CDR3 DNA follows: TGTGCCAGTAGTATAGGGTCAGAATCACCCCTCCACTTT. It codes for CASSIGSESPLHF.

The genes are TRBV5-6 and TRBJ2-3, with D unresolved. Per the germline V gene, CDR1 is SGHDT and CDR2 is YYEEEE. The length of the CDR3 is 15 residues. V gave up 1 base and J gave up 3 bases, with 12 bases separating them. Written as DNA, the CDR3 is TGTGCCAGCAGCTTGACCACGTCCGGGACAGATACGCAGTATTTT. Translation gives CASSLTTSGTDTQYF.

The chain has TRBV19 and TRBJ1-1; a weak D match, TRBD1 (5 bases). CDR3 size: 14 residues. CDR1 and CDR2 (germline): LNHDA, SQIVND (reference sequence). Trimming shortened V by 3 bases and J by 1 base, and 9 bases separated the two germline ends. The CDR3 DNA is TGTGCCAGTAGTATGGTACAGGCGAACACTGAAGCTTTCTTT. Protein sequence: CASSMVQANTEAFF.

Only one count was recorded for this clone. CDR3 DNA: TGCGCCAGCAGCGCTATTGACAGTAGCTATGGCTACACCTTC. This encodes CASSAIDSSYGYTF. The V call is TRBV5-1, the J call TRBJ1-2; TRBD1 is a possible D gene (5 bases). The CDR3 sequence is 14 residues long. Germline CDR1 and CDR2: SGHRS and YFSETQ. The V end lost 4 bases, the J end lost 4 bases, and 14 bases lay between the germline ends. The whole variable domain, remainder taken from reference TRBV5-1 and TRBJ1-2, is KAGVTQTPRYLIKTRGQQVTLSCSPISGHRSVSWYQQTPGQGLQFLFEYFSETQRNKGNFPGRFSGRQFSNSRSEMNVSTLELGDSALYLCASSAIDSSYGYTFGSGTRLTVV.

The rearrangement uses TRBV5-1 and TRBJ2-7, with TRBD1 matching 8 bases. Germline CDR1 and CDR2: SGHRS and YFSETQ. This CDR3 has 17 amino acids. The trim removed 3 bases at V and 3 bases at J, leaving 14 bases unmatched. The CDR3 DNA follows: TGCGCCAGCAGCTCAGCTGACTCCGGGACAGGATTCTACGAGCAGTACTTC. It encodes CASSSADSGTGFYEQYF.

This chain joins TRBV24-1 and TRBJ2-2, with D perhaps TRBD2 (6 bases). Trimming took off 5 bases at V and 3 bases at J, with 18 bases between the two ends. The CDR3 totals 17 residues. The germline V gene encodes CDR1 KGHDR and CDR2 SFDVKD. CDR3 sequence (DNA): TGTGCCACCAGTGCGGTGGGAGGACGCGAAGACACCGGGGAGCTGTTTTTT. This encodes CATSAVGGREDTGELFF.

The chain couples TRBV5-1 to TRBJ1-1, with D possibly being TRBD1 (5 bases). CDR1 and CDR2 from the germline V gene are SGHRS and YFSETQ. The CDR3 extends over 17 amino acids. The ends were cut back, 0 bases at V and 7 bases at J, with 22 bases in the middle. The CDR3 loop is CASSLAGKTEPQSEAFF. DNA of the CDR3: TGCGCCAGCAGCTTGGCTGGAAAGACAGAGCCCCAGAGTGAAGCTTTCTTT.

To note about this clone: The identical CDR3 is also encoded by other nucleotide sequences in the sample. The genes are TRBV19 and TRBJ2-1; 14 positions agree with TRBD2. This CDR3 is 15 amino acids long. Germline loops: CDR1 LNHDA, CDR2 SQIVND (reference sequence). The V and J ends lost 6 bases and 4 bases, in that order; junction bases with no gene match: 2. Here the CDR3 DNA reads TGTGCCAGTAGCAGGACTAGCGGGGGGTACAATGAGCAGTTCTTC. It specifies CASSRTSGGYNEQFF.

The chain couples TRBV7-9 to TRBJ1-2; D possibly corresponds to TRBD1 (6 bases). The CDR3 has 15 residues. Germline CDR1 and CDR2: SEHNR and FQNEAQ (reference sequence). V lost 5 bases, J lost 6 bases, and 19 bases lay in between. CDR3 nucleotide sequence: TGTGCCAGCAGCCCATCGGGGGGCCATCTCGATGGCTACACCTTC. Translation: CASSPSGGHLDGYTF.

V and J are TRBV9 and TRBJ1-6; tentative D call: TRBD1 (5 bases). V dropped 2 bases and J dropped 6 bases, with 9 bases sitting between them. In germline, CDR1 is SGDLS, CDR2 YYNGEE. The CDR3 is made up of 14 amino acids. CDR3 in DNA: TGTGCCAGCAGCGTGTCGGGGGGTAATTCACCCCTCCACTTT. Translated, it gives CASSVSGGNSPLHF.

The chain combines TRBV5-1 with TRBJ2-5, with 7 bases lining up with TRBD1. The V and J ends lost 2 bases and 1 base, in that order; junction bases with no gene match: 8. This CDR3 has 16 amino acids. Germline assignment: CDR1 SGHRS and CDR2 YFSETQ. The CDR3 sequence: CASSFDGQEIQETQYF. As DNA, the CDR3 is TGCGCCAGCAGCTTTGATGGACAGGAGATCCAAGAGACCCAGTACTTC.

The V call is TRBV15, the J call TRBJ2-7; maybe TRBD2 (7 bases). CDR1 LNHNV and CDR2 YYDKDF come from the germline V gene (reference sequence). The CDR3 is made up of 14 amino acids. The V end was cut by 0 bases, the J end by 5 bases, with 11 bases between. The CDR3 DNA follows: TGTGCCACCAGCAGAGAGCTGGGGGGGCACGAGCAGTACTTC. This translates into CATSRELGGHEQYF.

The chain carries TRBV29-1 and TRBJ1-5; the match to TRBD1 covers 9 bases. The germline V gene encodes CDR1 SQVTM and CDR2 ANQGSEA. The CDR3 loop spans 17 amino acids. Trimming at V came to 4 bases and at J to 4 bases, leaving 14 bases not matched to a gene. The CDR3 DNA is TGCAGCGTTGTCCGAGGATACAGGGGGCTGAGTAATCAGCCCCAGCATTTT. It translates to CSVVRGYRGLSNQPQHF.

V gene TRBV7-9 combines with J gene TRBJ1-4, with TRBD1 as a possible D gene (6 bases). V was clipped by 5 bases and J by 0 bases, with 16 bases between them. The CDR3 contains 17 residues. Looked up from germline, CDR1 is SEHNR and CDR2 is FQNEAQ (reference sequence). For the CDR3, the DNA is TGTGCCAGCAGCCCCAGGGGCGCCGGGGCAACTAATGAAAAACTGTTTTTT. Amino acid sequence: CASSPRGAGATNEKLFF.

The chain combines TRBV21-1 with TRBJ2-3; the table's D call TRBD2 went unverified against the DNA. TRBV21-1 is classified as a pseudogene. The CDR3 totals 20 residues. CDR3 in amino acids: CASNPPGLAGVWGHTDTQYF. CDR3 in DNA: TGTGCCAGCAACCCACCGGGACTAGCGGGAGTTTGGGGGCACACAGATACGCAGTATTTT.

The chain carries TRBV5-1 and TRBJ2-1; no firm D call. Trimming pared 4 bases from V and 7 bases from J, leaving 9 bases between. The CDR3 has 12 amino acids. Per the germline V gene, CDR1 is SGHRS and CDR2 is YFSETQ. The CDR3 DNA is TGCGCCAGCAGCCTAGACCTTAATGAGCAGTTCTTC. Its protein is CASSLDLNEQFF.

V and J are TRBV3-1 (or the pseudogene TRBV3-2) and TRBJ2-1; TRBD1 might be the D (6 bases). This CDR3 contains 15 residues. Per germline, CDR1 LGHDT and CDR2 YNNKEL (reference sequence). With 1 base removed from V and 0 bases from J, the gap between germline ends came to 7 bases. The CDR3, as DNA: TGTGCCAGCAGCCAAGTGGGGGCCTCCTACAATGAGCAGTTCTTC. Encoded protein: CASSQVGASYNEQFF.

The genes are TRBV7-6 and TRBJ2-7; 9 positions match TRBD1. With 5 bases clipped from V and 5 bases from J, the junction kept 7 bases outside the gene matches. The length of the CDR3 is 14 residues. Per the germline V gene, CDR1 is SGHVS and CDR2 is FNYEAQ. This chain's CDR3 is CASSATTGGNEQYF. The CDR3, as DNA: TGTGCCAGCAGCGCGACGACAGGGGGGAACGAGCAGTACTTC.

The gene calls are TRBV24-1 and TRBJ2-5, with 14 bases identical to TRBD2. CDR3 length: 19 residues. From germline, CDR1 is KGHDR and CDR2 SFDVKD. J was trimmed by 8 bases and V by 3 bases; bases with no gene match: 16. The CDR3 loop reads CATSDAGTPGLAGVYTQYF. CDR3 coding DNA: TGTGCCACCAGTGATGCGGGGACACCGGGACTAGCGGGAGTATATACCCAGTACTTC.

The chain couples TRBV6-6 to TRBJ1-3, with D perhaps matching TRBD1 (5 bases). From germline, CDR1 is MNHNY and CDR2 SVGAGI (reference sequence). The CDR3 has 16 residues. V was clipped by 6 bases and J by 0 bases, with 15 bases between them. CDR3 in DNA: TGTGCCAGCAGAGGGGCAGGGTCCTTCTCTGGAAACACCATATATTTT. Translated, it gives CASRGAGSFSGNTIYF.

The chain links TRBV6-5 to TRBJ2-7; D possibly corresponds to TRBD1 (6 bases). There are 10 residues in the CDR3. Between the trimmed V and J ends, which lost 11 bases and 5 bases, there was a span of 10 bases. The V gene's germline CDR1 is MNHEY and CDR2 SVGAGI. The CDR3 spells CAAWDNEQYF. CDR3 bases: TGTGCCGCTTGGGACAACGAGCAGTACTTC.

The chain employs TRBV7-8 and TRBJ1-1; 7 nucleotides align to TRBD1. The CDR3 has 15 residues. V was clipped by 5 bases and J by 0 bases; unmatched bases: 6. Germline lookup yields CDR1 SGHVS and CDR2 FQNEAQ. CDR3 DNA: TGTGCCAGCAGCCATGGGACAGTCTTGAACACTGAAGCTTTCTTT. Protein: CASSHGTVLNTEAFF.

V is TRBV5-1 and J is TRBJ1-1; perhaps TRBD1 as D (6 bases). Trimming removed 1 base at V and 6 bases at J, with 16 bases between. The CDR3 contains 15 residues. The V gene's germline CDR1 is SGHRS and CDR2 YFSETQ. As DNA, the CDR3 is TGCGCCAGCAGCTTGACCATACAGGGATCCGCTGAAGCTTTCTTT. This sequence encodes CASSLTIQGSAEAFF.

Here the CDR3 reads CASKDRDFYIQYF. CDR3 nucleotide sequence: TGTGCCAGCAAGGACAGGGACTTTTACATTCAGTACTTC. V usage is TRBV6-5 and J usage is TRBJ2-4; 8 bases match TRBD1. Trimming removed 7 bases from V and 8 bases from J; junction bases left unmatched: 7. The CDR3 extends over 13 amino acids. Germline assignment: CDR1 MNHEY and CDR2 SVGAGI.

With regard to this clone: This sample also contains other DNA sequences that code for the same CDR3. The rearrangement joins TRBV12-3 or TRBV12-4 to TRBJ1-1; D remains unclear. The V end lost 6 bases, the J end lost 0 bases, and 5 bases lay between the germline ends. The CDR3 contains 12 residues. The CDR3 sequence: CASSPVNTEAFF. The CDR3 DNA sequence: TGTGCCAGCAGCCCAGTGAACACTGAAGCTTTCTTT.